The 10 T cell receptor beta chains presented below share a single source sample, sequenced in a study of blood T cell repertoires in COVID-19. Clones were sequenced by immunoSEQ multiplex PCR, and TCRdb holds only the in-frame ones, with some missing. The data contain around 300,000 clones, over 85% of them seen just once; the ten biggest clones take up 1.5% to 2%. Sequenced input: PBMCs or T cells enriched from blood (not recorded which). The receptors were gathered from a woman between 55 and 75 years old who had recovered from COVID-19.

The chain recombines TRBV6-1 with TRBJ2-7, with D unclear. From germline, CDR1 is MNHNS and CDR2 SASEGT. V lost 1 base, J lost 3 bases, and 7 bases lay in between. The length of the CDR3 is 13 residues. CDR3 nucleotide sequence: TGTGCCAGCAGTGAAGGGCACTACTACGAGCAGTACTTC. Protein: CASSEGHYYEQYF.

V and J are TRBV30 and TRBJ1-1; D unclear. With 2 bases removed from V and 0 bases from J, the gap between germline ends came to 7 bases. The germline V gene has CDR1 GTSNPN and CDR2 SVGIG (reference sequence). The CDR3 is 13 amino acids. CDR3 region: CAWSLQVNTEAFF. The CDR3 DNA follows: TGTGCCTGGAGTCTCCAGGTGAACACTGAAGCTTTCTTT.

Concerning this clone: Other nucleotide sequences in the sample specify the same CDR3. This sequence joins TRBV5-1 and TRBJ2-1, with 12 nucleotides matching TRBD2. There are 15 residues in the CDR3. Trimming took 4 bases from V and 4 from J; bases not matched to a gene: 3. The germline V gene has CDR1 SGHRS and CDR2 YFSETQ. CDR3 sequence (DNA): TGCGCCAGCAGCATTACTAGCGGGGGGTACAATGAGCAGTTCTTC. Translation: CASSITSGGYNEQFF.

V is TRBV9 and J is TRBJ1-3; D unresolved. Germline-derived CDR1 and CDR2 are SGDLS and YYNGEE. The CDR3 has 15 residues. Trimming removed 0 bases from V and 0 bases from J, with 7 bases in between. CDR3 DNA sequence: TGTGCCAGCAGCGTAGATCAGAACTCTGGAAACACCATATATTTT. Translating gives CASSVDQNSGNTIYF.

The CDR3 reads CASSKERETEAFF. For the CDR3, the DNA is TGTGCCAGCTCAAAGGAGCGGGAGACTGAAGCTTTCTTT. The V call is TRBV7-9, the J call TRBJ1-1, with D hard to call. The CDR3 is 13 residues long. Germline CDR1 and CDR2: SEHNR and FQNEAQ (reference sequence). V shed 8 bases and J shed 5 bases, with 15 bases lying between them.

The chain employs TRBV5-5 and TRBJ2-4; D perhaps matches TRBD2 (5 bases). V lost 0 bases, J lost 0 bases, and 13 bases lay in between. Germline V gene lookup returns CDR1 SGHKS and CDR2 YYEKEE (reference sequence). CDR3 length: 17 residues. CDR3 DNA: TGTGCCAGCAGCTTGGTGGGCTCCGGGATAGCCAAAAACATTCAGTACTTC. Protein: CASSLVGSGIAKNIQYF.

The V gene is TRBV7-9, the J gene TRBJ1-1; 7 nucleotides agree with TRBD1. Germline CDR1 SEHNR, CDR2 FQNEAQ (reference sequence). V lost 4 bases and J lost 1; bases outside the gene matches: 0. The CDR3 totals 13 residues. CDR3 coding DNA: TGTGCCAGCAGCTACAGGGGGAACACTGAAGCTTTCTTT. Its protein product is CASSYRGNTEAFF.

The chain uses TRBV12-3 or TRBV12-4 and TRBJ1-2, with unresolved D. Trimming removed 6 bases from V and 3 bases from J, with 11 bases in between. The CDR3 runs 13 residues. CDR3 sequence reads: CASSPGAHYGYTF. CDR3 sequence (DNA): TGTGCCAGCAGCCCGGGAGCCCACTATGGCTACACCTTC.

The chain couples TRBV19 to TRBJ1-1; 8 bases map to TRBD1. The CDR3 consists of 14 residues. In germline, CDR1 is LNHDA, CDR2 SQIVND (reference sequence). V lost 6 bases, J lost 1 base, and 4 bases stayed unmatched. The CDR3 DNA is TGTGCCAGTAGAATACAGGGGGGGAACACTGAAGCTTTCTTT. Its translation is CASRIQGGNTEAFF.

The genes are TRBV6-4 and TRBJ1-5; D is uncertain. Germline CDR1 MRHNA, CDR2 SNTAGT. CDR3 length equals 12 residues. Trimming shortened V by 2 bases and J by 7 bases, and 6 bases separated the two germline ends. CDR3 DNA: TGTGCCAGCAGTGACCCTTCGCAGCCCCAGCATTTT. It yields the protein CASSDPSQPQHF.